The 13 T cell receptor beta chains presented below share a single source sample, sequenced in a study of technical replicates of blood from a handful of donors. Libraries were prepared by immunoSEQ multiplex PCR; TCRdb keeps only in-frame clonotypes and omits some of them. Here the sample spans some 87,000 clones, 90% to 95% being singletons. The sequenced material came from T cells isolated from PBMCs. These receptors were taken from a human donor in good health.

V gene TRBV29-1 combines with J gene TRBJ2-2; D is possibly TRBD1 (5 bases). Germline CDR1 reads SQVTM; CDR2 reads ANQGSEA. V was cut by 5 bases and J by 1 base, with 8 bases left in between. The CDR3 length is 13 residues. The CDR3 DNA reads TGCAGCGTTCTGGGGCGGAACACCGGGGAGCTGTTTTTT. Protein sequence: CSVLGRNTGELFF.

The gene calls are TRBV6-5 and TRBJ2-1; D may be TRBD2 (5 bases). Trimming removed 4 bases from V and 8 bases from J, with 21 bases in between. This CDR3 contains 16 residues. CDR1 MNHEY and CDR2 SVGAGI come from the germline V gene. The CDR3, as DNA: TGTGCCAGCAGTTCCGGTCGGCAGACCGGGGTGGATGAGCAGTTCTTC. This codes for CASSSGRQTGVDEQFF.

The rearrangement links TRBV7-3 to TRBJ2-2; 12 bases line up with TRBD2. CDR3 length: 15 amino acids. With 6 bases clipped from V and 7 bases from J, the junction kept 6 bases outside the gene matches. The germline V gene has CDR1 SGHTA and CDR2 FQGTGA. The CDR3 DNA sequence: TGTGCCAGCAGTCGACTAGCGGGAGAAAACGGGGAGCTGTTTTTT. This codes for CASSRLAGENGELFF.

This clone was seen once. The V call is TRBV5-5, the J call TRBJ2-7; 7 bases align to TRBD1. The V gene end was trimmed by 5 bases and the J gene end by 2 bases; junction bases not matched to a gene: 10. This CDR3 spans 15 amino acids. In germline, CDR1 is SGHKS, CDR2 YYEKEE (reference sequence). CDR3 sequence: CASSLTRGKAYEQYF. CDR3 DNA sequence: TGTGCCAGCAGTTTGACCAGGGGGAAGGCCTACGAGCAGTACTTC. The entire variable domain, with the rest obtained from reference TRBV5-5 and TRBJ2-7, is as follows: DAGVTQSPTHLIKTRGQQVTLRCSPISGHKSVSWYQQVLGQGPQFIFQYYEKEERGRGNFPDRFSARQFPNYSSELNVNALLLGDSALYLCASSLTRGKAYEQYFGPGTRLTVT.

In this sample, this clone turned up once. CDR3 region: CASSYTDRASGYTF. In DNA form, the CDR3 reads TGTGCCAGCAGCTATACCGACAGGGCCAGTGGCTACACCTTC. The chain joins TRBV5-4 to TRBJ1-2, with TRBD1 identical over 7 bases. The CDR3 is 14 residues long. Germline lookup yields CDR1 SGHNT and CDR2 YYREEE (reference sequence). With 3 bases clipped from V and 7 bases from J, the junction kept 9 bases outside the gene matches.

Here the CDR3 reads CASSHRLAGIYEQYF. In nucleotides, the CDR3 is TGCGCCAGCAGCCACAGACTAGCCGGAATCTACGAGCAGTACTTC. V is TRBV4-1 and J is TRBJ2-7; 7 nucleotides align to TRBD2. CDR1 and CDR2 from the germline V gene are MGHRA and YSYEKL. The CDR3 covers 15 residues. After removal of 3 bases from V and 3 bases from J, the junction contained 8 bases not matched to a gene.

The chain employs TRBV4-3 and TRBJ2-7; weak D call: TRBD1 (5 bases). The V end was cut by 0 bases, the J end by 2 bases, with 14 bases between. CDR1 and CDR2 (germline): LGHNA, YSLEER. The CDR3 runs to 16 residues. Here the CDR3 reads CASSQDRTGITYEQYF. As DNA, the CDR3 is TGCGCCAGCAGCCAAGATCGAACAGGAATTACCTACGAGCAGTACTTC.

This chain connects TRBV9 to TRBJ1-1; D perhaps matches TRBD1 (5 bases). Germline V lookup: CDR1 SGDLS, CDR2 YYNGEE. The CDR3 consists of 16 residues. With 4 bases removed from V and 0 bases from J, the gap between germline ends came to 16 bases. CDR3 sequence reads: CASSSPRGGMNTEAFF. The CDR3 nucleotides are TGTGCCAGCAGCTCCCCACGGGGGGGTATGAACACTGAAGCTTTCTTT.

The chain joins TRBV7-9 to TRBJ1-1; unclear D gene. V was cut by 2 bases and J by 1 base, with 2 bases left in between. Germline CDR1 SEHNR, CDR2 FQNEAQ (reference sequence). The CDR3 totals 12 residues. CDR3 in amino acids: CASSLQNTEAFF. The CDR3 bases are TGTGCCAGCAGCTTACAGAACACTGAAGCTTTCTTT.

The rearrangement links TRBV7-9 to TRBJ2-1, with D possibly being TRBD1 (5 bases). Germline V gene data show CDR1 as SEHNR and CDR2 as FQNEAQ (reference sequence). The CDR3 is 14 amino acids. The germline V and J ends were trimmed by 10 bases and 5 bases, with 18 bases remaining between them. CDR3 region: CANIKPGLHNEQFF. CDR3 sequence (DNA): TGTGCCAACATCAAGCCAGGGCTCCACAATGAGCAGTTCTTC. The full variable domain, completed using reference TRBV7-9 and TRBJ2-1, is DTGVSQNPRHKITKRGQNVTFRCDPISEHNRLYWYRQTLGQGPEFLTYFQNEAQLEKSRLLSDRFSAERPKGSFSTLEIQRTEQGDSAMYLCANIKPGLHNEQFFGPGTRLTVL.

The CDR3 DNA follows: TGTGCCAGCAGCTTTGGGACAGGGTATGGGGAGACCCAGTACTTC. Translated, it gives CASSFGTGYGETQYF. The genes are TRBV7-3 and TRBJ2-5; 9 bases fit TRBD1. CDR3 length: 15 amino acids. Germline CDR1 and CDR2: SGHTA and FQGTGA. Trimming took 3 bases from V and 5 from J; bases not matched to a gene: 7.

The V call is TRBV5-1, the J call TRBJ2-2, with D tentatively TRBD2 (6 bases). Trimming removed 4 bases at V and 3 bases at J, with 13 bases between. Looked up from germline, CDR1 is SGHRS and CDR2 is YFSETQ. CDR3 length: 15 residues. In DNA, the CDR3 is TGCGCCAGCAGCCCGTTCCCGGGGGACACCGGGGAGCTGTTTTTT. Translation: CASSPFPGDTGELFF.

The genes are TRBV27 and TRBJ2-7; D remains unclear. The germline gives CDR1 MNHEY, CDR2 SMNVEV (reference sequence). The V end was cut by 0 bases, the J end by 1 base, with 7 bases between. This CDR3 is 14 amino acids long. Here the CDR3 DNA reads TGTGCCAGCAGTTTATCACTTTATTCCTACGAGCAGTACTTC. This translates into CASSLSLYSYEQYF.